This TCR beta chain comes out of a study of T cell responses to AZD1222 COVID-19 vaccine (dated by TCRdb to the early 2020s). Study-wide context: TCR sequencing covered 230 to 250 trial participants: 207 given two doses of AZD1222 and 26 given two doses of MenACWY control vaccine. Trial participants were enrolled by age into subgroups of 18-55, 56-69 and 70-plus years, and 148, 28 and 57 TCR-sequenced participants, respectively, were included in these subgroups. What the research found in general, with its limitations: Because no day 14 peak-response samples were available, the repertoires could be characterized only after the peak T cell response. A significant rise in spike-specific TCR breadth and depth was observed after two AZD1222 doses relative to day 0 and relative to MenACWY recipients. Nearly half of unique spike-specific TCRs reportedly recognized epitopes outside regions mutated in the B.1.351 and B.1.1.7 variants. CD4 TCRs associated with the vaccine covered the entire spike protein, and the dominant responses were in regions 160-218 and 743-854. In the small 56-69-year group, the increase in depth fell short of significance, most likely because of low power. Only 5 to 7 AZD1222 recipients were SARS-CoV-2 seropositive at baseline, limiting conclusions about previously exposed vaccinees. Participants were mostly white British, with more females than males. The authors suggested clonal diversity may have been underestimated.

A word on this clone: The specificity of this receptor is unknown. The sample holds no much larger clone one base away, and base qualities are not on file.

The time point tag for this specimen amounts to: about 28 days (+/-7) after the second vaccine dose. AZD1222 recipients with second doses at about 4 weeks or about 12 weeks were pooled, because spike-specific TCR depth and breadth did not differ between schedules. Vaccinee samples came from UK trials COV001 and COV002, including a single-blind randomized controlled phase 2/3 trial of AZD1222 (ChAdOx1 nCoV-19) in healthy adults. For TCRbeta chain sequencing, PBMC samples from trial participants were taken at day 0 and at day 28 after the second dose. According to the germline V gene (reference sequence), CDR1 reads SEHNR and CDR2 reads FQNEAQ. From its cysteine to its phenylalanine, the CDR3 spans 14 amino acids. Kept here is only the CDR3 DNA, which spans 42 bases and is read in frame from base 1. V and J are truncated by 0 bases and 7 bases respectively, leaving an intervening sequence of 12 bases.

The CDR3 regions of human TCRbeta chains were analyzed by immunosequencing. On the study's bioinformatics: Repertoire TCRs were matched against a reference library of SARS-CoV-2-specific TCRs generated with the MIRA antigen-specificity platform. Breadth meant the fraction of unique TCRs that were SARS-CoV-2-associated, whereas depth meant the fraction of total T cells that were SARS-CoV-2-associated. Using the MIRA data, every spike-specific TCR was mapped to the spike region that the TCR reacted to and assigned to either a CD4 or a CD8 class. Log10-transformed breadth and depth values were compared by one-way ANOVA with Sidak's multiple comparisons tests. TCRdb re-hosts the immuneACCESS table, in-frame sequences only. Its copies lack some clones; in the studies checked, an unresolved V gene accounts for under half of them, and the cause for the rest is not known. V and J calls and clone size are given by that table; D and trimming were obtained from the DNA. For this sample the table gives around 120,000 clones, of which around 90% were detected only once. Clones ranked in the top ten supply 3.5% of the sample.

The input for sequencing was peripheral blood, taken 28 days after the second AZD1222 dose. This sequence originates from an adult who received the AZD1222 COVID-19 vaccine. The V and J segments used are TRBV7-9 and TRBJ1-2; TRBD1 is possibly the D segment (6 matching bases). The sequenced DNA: TGTGCCAGCAGCTTAGCGCAGGGGAATGGTGGCTACACCTTC. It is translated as CASSLAQGNGGYTF.